Listed below are T cell receptor beta chains from one sample, sequenced in a study of T cell changes during pregnancy in multiple sclerosis. Only in-frame clones appear in the TCRdb table, and some are missing; sequencing was by immunoSEQ multiplex PCR. This table has about 38,000 clones, 92% appearing once. Material: CD8+ T cells from peripheral blood mononuclear cells, obtained in the third trimester of pregnancy. Receptors originate from a female donor with multiple sclerosis, enrolled in a pregnancy study. Each CDR3 is given with its conserved first and last residue. D genes are given only for firm matches. A row's size may be missing; if present it is once, few, many or a size class.

V gene: TRBV28
J gene: TRBJ2-5
clone size: few
CDR3 length: 17
D gene: NA
CDR3 protein: CASSLRWQGLSQETQYF
CDR3 DNA: TGTGCCAGCAGTTTAAGGTGGCAGGGGTTGTCCCAAGAGACCCAGTACTTC

V gene: TRBV9
J gene: TRBJ2-3
clone size: NA
CDR3 length: 16
D gene: TRBD2
CDR3 protein: CASSSPLAGPFYTQYF
CDR3 DNA: TGTGCCAGCAGCTCTCCGCTAGCGGGCCCGTTTTATACGCAGTATTTT

V gene: TRBV9
J gene: TRBJ2-7
clone size: NA
CDR3 length: 13
D gene: TRBD1
CDR3 protein: CASSQRQGYEQYF
CDR3 DNA: TGTGCCAGCAGCCAGCGACAGGGGTACGAGCAGTACTTC

V gene: TRBV10-3
J gene: TRBJ1-1
clone size: NA
CDR3 length: 15
D gene: NA
CDR3 protein: CATGVGHPGNTEAFF
CDR3 DNA: TGTGCCACAGGGGTTGGGCACCCGGGTAACACTGAAGCTTTCTTT

V gene: TRBV7-2
J gene: TRBJ2-4
clone size: NA
CDR3 length: 18
D gene: TRBD2
CDR3 protein: CASSLLAGGGLAKNIQYF
CDR3 DNA: TGTGCCAGCAGCTTACTAGCGGGGGGGGGCCTAGCCAAAAACATTCAGTACTTC

V gene: TRBV6-5
J gene: TRBJ1-5
clone size: NA
CDR3 length: 13
D gene: NA
CDR3 protein: CASSHTGNQPQHF
CDR3 DNA: TGTGCCAGCAGCCATACAGGGAATCAGCCCCAGCATTTT

V gene: TRBV6-5
J gene: TRBJ1-6
clone size: NA
CDR3 length: 15
D gene: NA
CDR3 protein: CASREQGFDNSPLHF
CDR3 DNA: TGTGCCAGCAGAGAACAGGGTTTCGATAATTCACCCCTCCACTTT

V gene: TRBV9
J gene: TRBJ1-2
clone size: once
CDR3 length: 13
D gene: TRBD1
CDR3 protein: CASYDRESGGYTF
CDR3 DNA: TGTGCCAGCTATGACAGGGAAAGCGGGGGCTACACCTTC

V gene: TRBV27
J gene: TRBJ2-7
clone size: NA
CDR3 length: 14
D gene: NA
CDR3 protein: CASSGGGPSYEQYF
CDR3 DNA: TGTGCCAGCAGTGGGGGGGGGCCCTCCTACGAGCAGTACTTC

V gene: TRBV7-9
J gene: TRBJ1-1
clone size: few
CDR3 length: 14
D gene: TRBD1
CDR3 protein: CASSYRGVNTEAFF
CDR3 DNA: TGTGCCAGCAGCTACAGGGGGGTGAACACTGAAGCTTTCTTT

V gene: TRBV10-1
J gene: TRBJ2-1
clone size: NA
CDR3 length: 19
D gene: TRBD2
CDR3 protein: CASTTGLAGDHLGPNEQFF
CDR3 DNA: TGCGCCAGCACTACTGGACTAGCGGGAGACCACCTTGGACCCAATGAGCAGTTCTTC

V gene: TRBV19
J gene: TRBJ2-3
clone size: NA
CDR3 length: 15
D gene: NA
CDR3 protein: CASTPVSRRGDTQYF
CDR3 DNA: TGTGCCAGCACCCCGGTGAGCCGGCGGGGAGATACGCAGTATTTT

V gene: TRBV5-1
J gene: TRBJ1-2
clone size: once
CDR3 length: 15
D gene: TRBD1
CDR3 protein: CASSSKQGANYGYTF
CDR3 DNA: TGCGCCAGCAGCTCCAAACAGGGGGCCAACTATGGCTACACCTTC

V gene: TRBV6-4
J gene: TRBJ2-2
clone size: NA
CDR3 length: 15
D gene: TRBD2
CDR3 protein: CASSEGAGSSRELFF
CDR3 DNA: TGTGCCAGCAGTGAGGGAGCGGGAAGTTCCCGGGAGCTGTTTTTT

V gene: TRBV4-3
J gene: TRBJ1-1
clone size: once
CDR3 length: 15
D gene: NA
CDR3 protein: CASSQDFGAVTEAFF
CDR3 DNA: TGCGCCAGCAGCCAAGATTTTGGCGCGGTTACTGAAGCTTTCTTT

V gene: TRBV28
J gene: TRBJ1-4
clone size: NA
CDR3 length: 17
D gene: TRBD1
CDR3 protein: CASSFRTGEATNEKLFF
CDR3 DNA: TGTGCCAGCAGTTTCCGGACAGGCGAAGCAACTAATGAAAAACTGTTTTTT

V gene: TRBV7-6
J gene: TRBJ2-7
clone size: NA
CDR3 length: 13
D gene: TRBD1
CDR3 protein: CATAPGQGYEQYF
CDR3 DNA: TGTGCCACCGCACCGGGACAGGGGTACGAGCAGTACTTC

V gene: TRBV27
J gene: TRBJ2-1
clone size: NA
CDR3 length: 15
D gene: TRBD2
CDR3 protein: CASTVWTSGSSEQFF
CDR3 DNA: TGTGCCAGCACCGTGTGGACTAGCGGGAGCAGTGAGCAGTTCTTC

V gene: TRBV27
J gene: TRBJ2-7
clone size: NA
CDR3 length: 14
D gene: TRBD2
CDR3 protein: CASSLSSGRYEQYF
CDR3 DNA: TGTGCCAGCAGTTTGTCTAGCGGGAGGTACGAGCAGTACTTC

V gene: TRBV9
J gene: TRBJ2-7
clone size: NA
CDR3 length: 13
D gene: NA
CDR3 protein: CASSGGDSYEQYF
CDR3 DNA: TGTGCCAGCAGCGGCGGTGACTCCTACGAGCAGTACTTC

V gene: TRBV7-6
J gene: TRBJ1-1
clone size: NA
CDR3 length: 14
D gene: NA
CDR3 protein: CASSLAQTNTEAFF
CDR3 DNA: TGTGCCAGCAGCTTAGCACAGACGAACACTGAAGCTTTCTTT

V gene: TRBV6-5
J gene: TRBJ2-1
clone size: NA
CDR3 length: 13
D gene: NA
CDR3 protein: CASSYIDNNEQFF
CDR3 DNA: TGTGCCAGCAGTTACATAGATAACAATGAGCAGTTCTTC

V gene: TRBV27
J gene: TRBJ2-2
clone size: NA
CDR3 length: 15
D gene: NA
CDR3 protein: CASSYLGGLPGELFF
CDR3 DNA: TGTGCCAGCAGTTATTTGGGAGGTTTACCCGGGGAGCTGTTTTTT

V gene: TRBV5-1
J gene: TRBJ2-1
clone size: NA
CDR3 length: 17
D gene: TRBD2
CDR3 protein: CASSLALAGVDVYEQFF
CDR3 DNA: TGCGCCAGCAGCTTGGCCCTAGCGGGAGTTGATGTATATGAGCAGTTCTTC

V gene: TRBV28
J gene: TRBJ2-7
clone size: NA
CDR3 length: 17
D gene: TRBD2
CDR3 protein: CASSFAGREVVFYEQYF
CDR3 DNA: TGTGCCAGCAGCTTCGCGGGGCGGGAGGTGGTGTTCTACGAGCAGTACTTC

V gene: TRBV28
J gene: TRBJ2-1
clone size: NA
CDR3 length: 18
D gene: TRBD1
CDR3 protein: CASSLVPLIRTGVNEQFF
CDR3 DNA: TGTGCCAGCAGTCTCGTCCCCCTTATCCGGACAGGGGTCAATGAGCAGTTCTTC

V gene: TRBV21-1
J gene: TRBJ1-1
clone size: NA
CDR3 length: 14
D gene: NA
CDR3 protein: CASSKLQGPAEAFF
CDR3 DNA: TGTGCCAGCAGCAAACTACAGGGTCCCGCTGAAGCTTTCTTT

V gene: TRBV6-1
J gene: TRBJ2-3
clone size: NA
CDR3 length: 15
D gene: TRBD2
CDR3 protein: CASSDLAGSTDTQYF
CDR3 DNA: TGTGCCAGCAGTGATCTAGCGGGGAGCACAGATACGCAGTATTTT

V gene: TRBV9
J gene: TRBJ2-2
clone size: NA
CDR3 length: 12
D gene: NA
CDR3 protein: CASSTSTGELFF
CDR3 DNA: TGTGCCAGCAGCACATCTACCGGGGAGCTGTTTTTT

V gene: TRBV4-1
J gene: TRBJ2-2
clone size: NA
CDR3 length: 21
D gene: TRBD2
CDR3 protein: CASSQGGGAILAGRNTGELFF
CDR3 DNA: TGCGCCAGCAGCCAAGGCGGGGGGGCTATACTAGCGGGGAGGAACACCGGGGAGCTGTTTTTT

V gene: TRBV19
J gene: TRBJ1-5
clone size: NA
CDR3 length: 15
D gene: NA
CDR3 protein: CASSIQGSGNQPQHF
CDR3 DNA: TGTGCCAGTAGTATCCAGGGTTCAGGCAATCAGCCCCAGCATTTT

V gene: TRBV19
J gene: TRBJ2-7
clone size: NA
CDR3 length: 15
D gene: NA
CDR3 protein: CASSISGAGPYEQYF
CDR3 DNA: TGTGCCAGTAGTATATCCGGCGCGGGACCCTACGAGCAGTACTTC

V gene: TRBV6-4
J gene: TRBJ2-3
clone size: NA
CDR3 length: 15
D gene: TRBD2
CDR3 protein: CASSVGGRAGDTQYF
CDR3 DNA: TGTGCCAGCAGTGTTGGCGGGAGGGCCGGAGATACGCAGTATTTT

V gene: TRBV4-1
J gene: TRBJ1-2
clone size: few
CDR3 length: 15
D gene: TRBD1
CDR3 protein: CASSQSGTGNYGYTF
CDR3 DNA: TGCGCCAGCAGCCAGAGCGGGACAGGCAACTATGGCTACACCTTC

V gene: TRBV2
J gene: TRBJ1-4
clone size: NA
CDR3 length: 15
D gene: NA
CDR3 protein: CASSEVGGWGEKLFF
CDR3 DNA: TGTGCCAGCAGTGAAGTGGGGGGGTGGGGTGAAAAACTGTTTTTT

V gene: TRBV7-3
J gene: TRBJ2-2
clone size: NA
CDR3 length: 21
D gene: TRBD1
CDR3 protein: CASSLYFVGQGVPANTGELFF
CDR3 DNA: TGTGCCAGCAGCTTATATTTTGTCGGGCAGGGGGTTCCCGCGAACACCGGGGAGCTGTTTTTT

V gene: TRBV9
J gene: TRBJ2-6
clone size: NA
CDR3 length: 17
D gene: TRBD1
CDR3 protein: CASSGYQGAGGANVLTF
CDR3 DNA: TGTGCCAGCAGCGGATATCAGGGGGCGGGTGGGGCCAACGTCCTGACTTTC

V gene: TRBV10-3
J gene: TRBJ2-3
clone size: NA
CDR3 length: 18
D gene: NA
CDR3 protein: CAISAGVWAQPLEDTQYF
CDR3 DNA: TGTGCCATCAGTGCCGGGGTGTGGGCCCAACCCTTAGAAGATACGCAGTATTTT

V gene: TRBV6-1
J gene: TRBJ1-4
clone size: once
CDR3 length: 13
D gene: NA
CDR3 protein: CASKRWEDEKLFF
CDR3 DNA: TGTGCCAGCAAGAGGTGGGAGGATGAAAAACTGTTTTTT

V gene: TRBV15
J gene: TRBJ2-5
clone size: once
CDR3 length: 15
D gene: NA
CDR3 protein: CATSRLNRVFETQYF
CDR3 DNA: TGTGCCACCAGCCGGCTAAACAGGGTATTTGAGACCCAGTACTTC

V gene: TRBV15
J gene: TRBJ2-3
clone size: NA
CDR3 length: 16
D gene: NA
CDR3 protein: CATSIDLGYGTDTQYF
CDR3 DNA: TGTGCCACCAGCATAGATTTGGGCTACGGCACAGATACGCAGTATTTT

V gene: TRBV27
J gene: TRBJ2-2
clone size: NA
CDR3 length: 16
D gene: TRBD1
CDR3 protein: CASSQSGTGRPGELFF
CDR3 DNA: TGTGCCAGCAGTCAATCCGGGACAGGGAGACCCGGGGAGCTGTTTTTT

V gene: TRBV7-9
J gene: TRBJ2-3
clone size: once
CDR3 length: 14
D gene: NA
CDR3 protein: CASNGQRYTDTQYF
CDR3 DNA: TGTGCCAGCAACGGACAACGATACACAGATACGCAGTATTTT

V gene: TRBV27
J gene: TRBJ1-2
clone size: NA
CDR3 length: 16
D gene: TRBD1
CDR3 protein: CASSEGTGRWAYGYTF
CDR3 DNA: TGTGCCAGCAGTGAAGGGACAGGGAGGTGGGCCTATGGCTACACCTTC

V gene: TRBV6-4
J gene: TRBJ2-3
clone size: medium-sized
CDR3 length: 14
D gene: NA
CDR3 protein: CASSDSLSTDTQYF
CDR3 DNA: TGTGCCAGCAGTGACAGCCTTAGCACAGATACGCAGTATTTT

V gene: TRBV5-1
J gene: TRBJ2-2
clone size: few
CDR3 length: 17
D gene: NA
CDR3 protein: CASSLASPSDYTGELFF
CDR3 DNA: TGCGCCAGCAGCTTGGCTAGCCCTAGCGACTACACCGGGGAGCTGTTTTTT

V gene: TRBV19
J gene: TRBJ2-1
clone size: NA
CDR3 length: 17
D gene: TRBD2
CDR3 protein: CATAGTSGRLAYNEQFF
CDR3 DNA: TGTGCCACCGCCGGGACTAGCGGGAGGTTGGCCTACAATGAGCAGTTCTTC

V gene: TRBV15
J gene: TRBJ2-3
clone size: NA
CDR3 length: 15
D gene: NA
CDR3 protein: CATSRGAGSTDTQYF
CDR3 DNA: TGTGCCACCAGCAGAGGGGCAGGAAGCACAGATACGCAGTATTTT

V gene: TRBV4-3
J gene: TRBJ2-1
clone size: NA
CDR3 length: 16
D gene: TRBD2
CDR3 protein: CASSQDRGLANNEQFF
CDR3 DNA: TGCGCCAGCAGCCAAGATAGGGGACTAGCGAACAATGAGCAGTTCTTC

V gene: TRBV29-1
J gene: TRBJ1-2
clone size: NA
CDR3 length: 13
D gene: NA
CDR3 protein: CSVDRRPGYGYTF
CDR3 DNA: TGCAGCGTTGATCGGAGGCCTGGCTATGGCTACACCTTC

V gene: TRBV7-9
J gene: TRBJ1-4
clone size: NA
CDR3 length: 15
D gene: TRBD1
CDR3 protein: CASSLPGQFNEKLFF
CDR3 DNA: TGTGCCAGCAGCTTACCGGGACAGTTTAATGAAAAACTGTTTTTT

V gene: TRBV29-1
J gene: TRBJ1-2
clone size: NA
CDR3 length: 13
D gene: TRBD1
CDR3 protein: CSVWTGGRNGYTF
CDR3 DNA: TGCAGCGTTTGGACAGGGGGAAGAAATGGCTACACCTTC

V gene: TRBV19
J gene: TRBJ2-1
clone size: NA
CDR3 length: 14
D gene: NA
CDR3 protein: CASSILRDSNEQFF
CDR3 DNA: TGTGCCAGTAGTATACTCCGGGACTCCAATGAGCAGTTCTTC

V gene: TRBV5-4
J gene: TRBJ2-7
clone size: NA
CDR3 length: 14
D gene: NA
CDR3 protein: CASSSTGTRYEQYF
CDR3 DNA: TGTGCCAGCAGTTCCACCGGGACAAGATACGAGCAGTACTTC

V gene: TRBV28
J gene: TRBJ2-7
clone size: NA
CDR3 length: 14
D gene: NA
CDR3 protein: CASTSGRAAYEQYF
CDR3 DNA: TGTGCCAGCACTTCGGGGAGAGCCGCCTACGAGCAGTACTTC